The T cell receptor (beta chain) under discussion was sequenced for a study of cytomegalovirus exposure and HLA in healthy donors. Study results and caveats: In a later analysis, HLA-associated beta chains showed higher expansion and lower generation probabilities than comparable chains.

Regarding this clone: No antigen is known for it.

PCR amplification relied on 60 Vbeta primers (plus 13 Jbeta primers). Using immunoSEQ multiplex PCR, the repertoire was profiled, and TCRdb retains in-frame clones only, with some absent. The table has roughly 140,000 clones, 78% seen once; the top ten hold 2.8%. With 5 bases removed from V and 3 bases from J, the gap between germline ends came to 19 bases. The CDR3 loop spans 15 amino acids. Germline CDR1 GTSNPN, CDR2 SVGIG (reference sequence). The sequencing sample was made of PBMCs. This chain uses TRBV30 with TRBJ1-2, with D tentatively TRBD1 (6 bases). The TCR comes from a male donor in good health and CMV-seronegative. CDR3 amino acids: CAWGDHREWDYGYTF. DNA of the CDR3: TGTGCCTGGGGAGACCACAGGGAGTGGGACTATGGCTACACCTTC.